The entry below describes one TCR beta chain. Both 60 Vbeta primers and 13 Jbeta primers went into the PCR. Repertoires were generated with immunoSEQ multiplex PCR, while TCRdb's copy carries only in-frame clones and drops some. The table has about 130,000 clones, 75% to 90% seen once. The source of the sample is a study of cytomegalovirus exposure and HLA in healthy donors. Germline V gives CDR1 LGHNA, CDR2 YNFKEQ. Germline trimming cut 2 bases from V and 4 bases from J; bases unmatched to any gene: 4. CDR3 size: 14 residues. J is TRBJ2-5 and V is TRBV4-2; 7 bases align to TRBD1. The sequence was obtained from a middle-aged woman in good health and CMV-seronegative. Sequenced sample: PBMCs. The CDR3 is CASSQRTGTETQYF. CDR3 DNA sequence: TGTGCCAGCAGCCAACGGACAGGTACAGAGACCCAGTACTTC.